The clone carrying this T cell receptor (beta chain) has ten or more counts. This sample was included in a study of T cells in Graves' hyperthyroidism and ophthalmopathy. Trimming cost V 4 bases and J 7 bases; bases outside gene matches: 13. This CDR3 spans 16 amino acids. Germline CDR1 is SGHKS and CDR2 is YYEKEE (reference sequence). TCR beta CDR3 regions were amplified from RNA. When the TCR CDR3 underwent first-round RT-PCR, the HTBI primer set was used. TCRdb fed the multiplex PCR reads into MiXCR, producing one record per CDR3 protein. The sample lists more than 650,000 distinct CDR3 sequences; 14% were seen once.

The sequencing sample was made of blood. This sequence joins TRBV5-5 and TRBJ2-3; TRBD2 aligns across 9 bases. This TCR was sampled from a woman aged 18-29 years with Graves' hyperthyroidism. As DNA, the CDR3 is TGTGCCAGCAGCCCCCGGGGGGTAGCGGGAGCAAATACGCAGTATTTT. Its protein product is CASSPRGVAGANTQYF.